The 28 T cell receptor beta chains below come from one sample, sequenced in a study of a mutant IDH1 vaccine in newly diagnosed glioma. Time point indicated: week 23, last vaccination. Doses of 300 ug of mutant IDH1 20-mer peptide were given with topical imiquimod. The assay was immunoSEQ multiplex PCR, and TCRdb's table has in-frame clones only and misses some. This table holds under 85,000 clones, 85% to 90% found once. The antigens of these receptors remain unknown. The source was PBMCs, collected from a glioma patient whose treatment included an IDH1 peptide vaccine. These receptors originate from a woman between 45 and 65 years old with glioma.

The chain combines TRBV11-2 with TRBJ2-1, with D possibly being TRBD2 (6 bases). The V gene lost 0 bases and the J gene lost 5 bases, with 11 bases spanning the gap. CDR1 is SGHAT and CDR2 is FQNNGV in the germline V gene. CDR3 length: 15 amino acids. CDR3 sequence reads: CASSLDSGYNNEQFF. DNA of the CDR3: TGTGCCAGCAGCTTAGACAGCGGGTATAACAATGAGCAGTTCTTC.

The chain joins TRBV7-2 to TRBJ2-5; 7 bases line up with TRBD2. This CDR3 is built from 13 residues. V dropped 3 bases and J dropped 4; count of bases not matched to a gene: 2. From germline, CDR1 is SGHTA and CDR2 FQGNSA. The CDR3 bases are TGTGCCAGCAGCTTGTCGGGGGGAGAGACCCAGTACTTC. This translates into CASSLSGGETQYF.

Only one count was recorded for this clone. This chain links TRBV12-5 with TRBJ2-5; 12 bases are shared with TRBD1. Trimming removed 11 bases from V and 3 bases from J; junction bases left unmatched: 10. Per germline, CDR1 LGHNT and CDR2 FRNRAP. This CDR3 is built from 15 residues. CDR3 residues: CAAISGTGGEETQYF. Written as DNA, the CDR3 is TGTGCTGCCATTTCCGGGACAGGGGGCGAAGAGACCCAGTACTTC.

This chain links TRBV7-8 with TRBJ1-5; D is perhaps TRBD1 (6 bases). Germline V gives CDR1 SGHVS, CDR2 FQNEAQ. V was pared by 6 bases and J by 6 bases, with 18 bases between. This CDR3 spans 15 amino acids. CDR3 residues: CASSPYRVQGQPQHF. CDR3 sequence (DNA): TGTGCCAGCAGTCCATACAGGGTGCAAGGTCAGCCCCAGCATTTT.

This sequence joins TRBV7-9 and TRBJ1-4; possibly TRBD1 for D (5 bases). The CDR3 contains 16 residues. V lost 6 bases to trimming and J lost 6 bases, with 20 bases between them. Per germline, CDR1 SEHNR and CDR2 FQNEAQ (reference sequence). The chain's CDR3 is CASSPPAMGGDEKLFF. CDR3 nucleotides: TGTGCCAGCAGTCCACCAGCGATGGGAGGGGATGAAAAACTGTTTTTT.

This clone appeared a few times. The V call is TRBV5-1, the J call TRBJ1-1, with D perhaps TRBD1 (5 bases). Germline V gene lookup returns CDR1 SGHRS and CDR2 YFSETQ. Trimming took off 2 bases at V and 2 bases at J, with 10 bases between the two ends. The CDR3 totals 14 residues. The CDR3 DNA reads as TGCGCCAGCAGCTTTGGCGGGGGTAACACTGAAGCTTTCTTT. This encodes CASSFGGGNTEAFF. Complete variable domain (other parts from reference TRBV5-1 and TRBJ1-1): KAGVTQTPRYLIKTRGQQVTLSCSPISGHRSVSWYQQTPGQGLQFLFEYFSETQRNKGNFPGRFSGRQFSNSRSEMNVSTLELGDSALYLCASSFGGGNTEAFFGQGTRLTVV.

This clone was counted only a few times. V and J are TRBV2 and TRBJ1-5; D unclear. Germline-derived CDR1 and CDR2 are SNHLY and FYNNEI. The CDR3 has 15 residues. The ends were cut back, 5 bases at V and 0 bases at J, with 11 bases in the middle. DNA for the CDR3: TGTGCCAGCAGTCCTACCTCCTATAGCAATCAGCCCCAGCATTTT. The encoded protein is CASSPTSYSNQPQHF.

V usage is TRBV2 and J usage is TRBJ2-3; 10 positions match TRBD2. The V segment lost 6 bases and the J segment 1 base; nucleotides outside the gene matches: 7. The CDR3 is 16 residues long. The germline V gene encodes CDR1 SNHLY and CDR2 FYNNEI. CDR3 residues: CASRPGTSVRTDTQYF. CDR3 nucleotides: TGTGCCAGCAGGCCGGGGACTAGCGTCCGCACAGATACGCAGTATTTT.

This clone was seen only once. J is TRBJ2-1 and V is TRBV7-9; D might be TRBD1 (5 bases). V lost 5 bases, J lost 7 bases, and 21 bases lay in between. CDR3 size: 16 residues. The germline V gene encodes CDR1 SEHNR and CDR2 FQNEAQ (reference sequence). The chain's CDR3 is CASSAITLGAKNEQFF. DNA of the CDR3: TGTGCCAGCAGCGCTATTACTTTAGGGGCCAAGAATGAGCAGTTCTTC. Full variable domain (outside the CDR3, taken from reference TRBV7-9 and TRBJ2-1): DTGVSQNPRHKITKRGQNVTFRCDPISEHNRLYWYRQTLGQGPEFLTYFQNEAQLEKSRLLSDRFSAERPKGSFSTLEIQRTEQGDSAMYLCASSAITLGAKNEQFFGPGTRLTVL.

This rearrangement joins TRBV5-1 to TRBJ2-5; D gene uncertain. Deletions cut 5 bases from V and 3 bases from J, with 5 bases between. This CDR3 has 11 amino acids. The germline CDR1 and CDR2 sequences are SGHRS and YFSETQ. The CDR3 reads CASSREETQYF. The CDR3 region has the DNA TGCGCCAGCAGTCGGGAAGAGACCCAGTACTTC.

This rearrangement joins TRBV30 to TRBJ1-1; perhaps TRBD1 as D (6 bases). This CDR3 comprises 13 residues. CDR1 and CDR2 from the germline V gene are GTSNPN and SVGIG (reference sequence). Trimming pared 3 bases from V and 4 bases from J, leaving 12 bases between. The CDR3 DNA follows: TGTGCCTGGAGCCGCGGACAGAGCACTGAAGCTTTCTTT. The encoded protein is CAWSRGQSTEAFF.

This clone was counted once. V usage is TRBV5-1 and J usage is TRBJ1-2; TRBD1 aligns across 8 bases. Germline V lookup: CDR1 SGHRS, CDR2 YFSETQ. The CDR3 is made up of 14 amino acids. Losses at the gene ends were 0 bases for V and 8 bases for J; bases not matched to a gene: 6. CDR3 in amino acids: CASSLAGTGEGYTF. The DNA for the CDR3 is TGCGCCAGCAGCTTGGCCGGGACAGGCGAAGGCTACACCTTC.

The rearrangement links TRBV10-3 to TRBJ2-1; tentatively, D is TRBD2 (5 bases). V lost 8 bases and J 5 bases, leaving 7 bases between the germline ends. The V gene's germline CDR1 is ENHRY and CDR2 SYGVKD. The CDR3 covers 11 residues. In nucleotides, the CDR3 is TGTGCCATCCGGGATAACAATGAGCAGTTCTTC. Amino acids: CAIRDNNEQFF.

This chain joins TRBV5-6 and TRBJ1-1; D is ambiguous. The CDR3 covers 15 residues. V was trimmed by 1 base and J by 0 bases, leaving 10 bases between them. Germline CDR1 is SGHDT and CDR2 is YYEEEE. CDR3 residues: CASSLYETVNTEAFF. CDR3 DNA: TGTGCCAGCAGCTTGTATGAGACGGTGAACACTGAAGCTTTCTTT.

The CDR3 is CRVGGAETQYF. CDR3 sequence (DNA): TGCAGGGTGGGGGGCGCCGAGACCCAGTACTTC. The chain links TRBV29-1 to TRBJ2-5, with D possibly called TRBD1 or TRBD2 (6 bases each). Germline CDR1 and CDR2: SQVTM and ANQGSEA. The CDR3 runs 11 residues.

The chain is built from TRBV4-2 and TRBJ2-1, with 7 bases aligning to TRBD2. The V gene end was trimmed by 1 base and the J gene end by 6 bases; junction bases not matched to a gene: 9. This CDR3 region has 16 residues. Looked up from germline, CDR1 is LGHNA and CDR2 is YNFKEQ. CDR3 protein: CASSQVREPQINEQFF. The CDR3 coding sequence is TGTGCCAGCAGCCAAGTGCGGGAGCCCCAAATCAATGAGCAGTTCTTC.

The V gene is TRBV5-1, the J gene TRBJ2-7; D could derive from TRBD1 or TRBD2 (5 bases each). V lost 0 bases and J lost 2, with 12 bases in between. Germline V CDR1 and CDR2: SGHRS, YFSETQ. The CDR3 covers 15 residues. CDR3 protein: CASSLAWGSTYEQYF. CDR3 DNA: TGCGCCAGCAGCTTGGCCTGGGGGTCCACCTACGAGCAGTACTTC.

The CDR3 is CASSLPGQNGYTF. The CDR3 DNA reads as TGTGCCAGCAGCCTTCCGGGACAGAATGGCTACACCTTC. The chain combines TRBV9 with TRBJ1-2; 7 nucleotides agree with TRBD1. The CDR3 is made up of 13 amino acids. V gave up 4 bases and J gave up 6 bases; unmatched junction bases: 6. Germline assignment: CDR1 SGDLS and CDR2 YYNGEE.

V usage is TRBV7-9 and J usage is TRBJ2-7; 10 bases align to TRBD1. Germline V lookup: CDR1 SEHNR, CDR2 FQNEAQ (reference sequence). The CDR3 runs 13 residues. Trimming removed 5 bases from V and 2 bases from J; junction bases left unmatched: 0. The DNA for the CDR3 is TGTGCCAGCAGCGGACAGGGGGCCTACGAGCAGTACTTC. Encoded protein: CASSGQGAYEQYF.

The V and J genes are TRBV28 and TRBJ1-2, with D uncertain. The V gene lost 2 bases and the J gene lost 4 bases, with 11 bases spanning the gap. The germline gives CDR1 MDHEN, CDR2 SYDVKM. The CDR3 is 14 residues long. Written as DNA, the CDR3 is TGTGCCAGCAGTTTAGATCCAGGTCCCTATGGCTACACCTTC. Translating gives CASSLDPGPYGYTF.

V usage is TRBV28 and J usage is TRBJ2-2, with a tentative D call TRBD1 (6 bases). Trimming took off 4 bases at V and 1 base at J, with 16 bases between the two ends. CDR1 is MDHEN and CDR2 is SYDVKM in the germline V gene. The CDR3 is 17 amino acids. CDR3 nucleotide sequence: TGTGCCAGCAGTTCCATTTCCAGGGGAATGAACACCGGGGAGCTGTTTTTT. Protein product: CASSSISRGMNTGELFF.

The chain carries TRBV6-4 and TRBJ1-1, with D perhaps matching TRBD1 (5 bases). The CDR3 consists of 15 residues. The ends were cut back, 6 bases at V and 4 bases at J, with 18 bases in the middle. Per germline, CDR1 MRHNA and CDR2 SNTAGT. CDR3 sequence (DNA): TGTGCCAGCAGCAAAGGTGGGGCAGGTGGCACTGAAGCTTTCTTT. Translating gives CASSKGGAGGTEAFF.

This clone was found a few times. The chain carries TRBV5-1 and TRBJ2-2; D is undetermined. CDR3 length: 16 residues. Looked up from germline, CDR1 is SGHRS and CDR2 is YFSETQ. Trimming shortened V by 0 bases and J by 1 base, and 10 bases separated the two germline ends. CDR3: CASSLGARENTGELFF. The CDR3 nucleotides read TGCGCCAGCAGCTTGGGGGCACGAGAGAACACCGGGGAGCTGTTTTTT.

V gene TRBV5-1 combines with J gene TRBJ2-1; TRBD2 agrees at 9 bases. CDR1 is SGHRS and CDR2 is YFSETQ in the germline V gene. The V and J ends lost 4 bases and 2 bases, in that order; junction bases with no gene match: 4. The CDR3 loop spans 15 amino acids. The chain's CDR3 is CASSRASGTYNEQFF. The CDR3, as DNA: TGCGCCAGCAGCCGGGCTAGCGGGACCTACAATGAGCAGTTCTTC.

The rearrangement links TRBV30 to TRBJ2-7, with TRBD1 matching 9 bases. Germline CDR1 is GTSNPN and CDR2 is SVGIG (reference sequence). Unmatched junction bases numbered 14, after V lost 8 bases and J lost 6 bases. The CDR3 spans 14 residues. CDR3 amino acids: CAGNRDRESGEQYF. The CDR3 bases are TGTGCCGGGAACCGGGACAGGGAGTCGGGCGAGCAGTACTTC.

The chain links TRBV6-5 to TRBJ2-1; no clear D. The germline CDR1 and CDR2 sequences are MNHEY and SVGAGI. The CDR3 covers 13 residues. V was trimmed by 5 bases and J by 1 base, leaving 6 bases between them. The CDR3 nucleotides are TGTGCCAGCAGTAAACGGTCCTACAATGAGCAGTTCTTC. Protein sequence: CASSKRSYNEQFF.

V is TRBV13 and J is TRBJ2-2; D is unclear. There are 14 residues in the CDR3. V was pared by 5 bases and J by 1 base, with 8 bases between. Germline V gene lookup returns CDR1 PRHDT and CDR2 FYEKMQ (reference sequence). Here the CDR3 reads CASSHPRNTGELFF. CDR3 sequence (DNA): TGTGCCAGCAGCCACCCGAGGAACACCGGGGAGCTGTTTTTT. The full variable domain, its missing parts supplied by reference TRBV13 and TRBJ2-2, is AAGVIQSPRHLIKEKRETATLKCYPIPRHDTVYWYQQGPGQDPQFLISFYEKMQSDKGSIPDRFSAQQFSDYHSELNMSSLELGDSALYFCASSHPRNTGELFFGEGSRLTVL.

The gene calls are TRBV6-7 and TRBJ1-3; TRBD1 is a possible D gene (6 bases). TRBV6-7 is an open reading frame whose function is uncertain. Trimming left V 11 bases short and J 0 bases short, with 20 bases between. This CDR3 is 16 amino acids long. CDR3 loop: CAGDGHTGRSGNTIYF. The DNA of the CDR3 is TGTGCCGGTGACGGACACACAGGGCGCTCTGGAAACACCATATATTTT.